The T cell receptor beta chain under discussion was sequenced for a study of beta chain features in type 1 diabetes. Study-wide points: Reduced insertions and increased deletions marked VDJ junctions in type 1 diabetes patients. The study found moderately but significantly shorter TCRB CDR3s in all four CD4+ subsets of Type 1 diabetes patients.

This clone was counted between two and nine times. What it binds is unknown. The authors reverse transcribed all of the isolated RNA, so sequencing captured expressed TCRB transcripts. Produced via immunoSEQ multiplex PCR; TCRdb's table is partial and in-frame only. Here the sample spans under 300,000 clones, around 21% being singletons. Sorted CD4+ subsets: naive, central memory, regulatory, stem cell-like memory (CD45RO/CCR7/CD25/CD127/CD95/CD27 panel). The CDR3 loop spans 16 amino acids. CDR1 PRHDT and CDR2 FYEKMQ come from the germline V gene (reference sequence). The V end was cut by 3 bases, the J end by 3 bases, with 12 bases between.

This receptor was taken from a middle-aged woman with type 1 diabetes. This sequence joins TRBV13 and TRBJ2-6; the D is unclear. Sequencing was done on a sample of naive CD4+ T cells from blood. CDR3: CASSFSRRGGANVLTF. The CDR3 region has the DNA TGTGCCAGCAGCTTTTCCAGGCGTGGTGGGGCCAACGTCCTGACTTTC.